This T cell receptor (beta chain) appears in the sequencing data of a study of blood T cell repertoires in COVID-19. Study information: Researchers got acute and convalescent COVID-19 samples from the United States, Italy and Spain. T cells, B-cell-depleted T cells, or PBMCs provided the cDNA or gDNA that served as material.

Germline CDR1 is SGHNT and CDR2 is YYREEE (reference sequence). Trimming took 4 bases from V and 2 from J, leaving 12 bases between them. The CDR3 runs 14 residues. Participants in the exposed group had met a COVID-19 case in the 2 weeks before joining the study. Original methodology: Amplification from reference gene primers served as the basis for estimated nucleated cell counts. This table comes from immunoSEQ multiplex PCR, and its TCRdb copy is limited to in-frame clones, with some not included. V and J calls and clone size are copied from that table; D and trimming were computed from the DNA. The table has some 300,000 clones, about nine tenths seen once.

Sequencing input: PBMCs or T cells enriched from blood (not recorded which). The receptor was derived from a woman between 50 and 59 years old who had been exposed to COVID-19. The chain has TRBV5-4 and TRBJ2-5; D not resolved. The CDR3 sequence is CASSPSSYQETQYF. In DNA form, the CDR3 reads TGTGCCAGCAGCCCAAGTTCCTATCAAGAGACCCAGTACTTC.